Below, 15 T cell receptor beta chains from the same sample are listed, as sequenced in a study of T cell responses to AZD1222 COVID-19 vaccine. The repertoire was sequenced with immunoSEQ multiplex PCR; TCRdb's copy has only in-frame clones and lacks some. The table lists roughly 170,000 clones, approximately 94% of them singletons, with more than 1.5% in the top ten. The sequenced sample was peripheral blood, obtained 28 days after the second AZD1222 dose. The receptors shown here come from an adult who received the AZD1222 COVID-19 vaccine.

This chain connects TRBV19 to TRBJ1-1, with TRBD1 as a possible D gene (5 bases). V was trimmed by 1 base and J by 11 bases, leaving 14 bases between them. Germline-derived CDR1 and CDR2 are LNHDA and SQIVND (reference sequence). The CDR3 extends over 13 amino acids. The CDR3 loop reads CASSIAQSGGAFF. DNA for the CDR3: TGTGCCAGTAGTATAGCGCAGTCCGGGGGGGCTTTCTTT. The full variable domain, completed using reference TRBV19 and TRBJ1-1, is DGGITQSPKYLFRKEGQNVTLSCEQNLNHDAMYWYRQDPGQGLRLIYYSQIVNDFQKGDIAEGYSVSREKKESFPLTVTSAQKNPTAFYLCASSIAQSGGAFFGQGTRLTVV.

This sequence joins TRBV4-3 and TRBJ1-6; maybe TRBD1 (5 bases). The CDR3 loop spans 14 amino acids. CDR1 is LGHNA, CDR2 YSLEER, per germline. Deletions cut 0 bases from V and 11 bases from J, with 11 bases between. The CDR3 region has the DNA TGCGCCAGCAGCCAAGATGGTGGGGGGACACCCCTCCACTTT. Its translation: CASSQDGGGTPLHF.

This chain joins TRBV7-3 and TRBJ2-2, with no clear D. Trimming cost V 8 bases and J 5 bases, with 12 bases left between them. This CDR3 is built from 13 residues. Germline V gene sequence: CDR1 SGHTA, CDR2 FQGTGA. The CDR3 DNA reads as TGTGCCAGCTCGCCGGACCCAACCGGGGAGCTGTTTTTT. Translated, it gives CASSPDPTGELFF.

The chain has TRBV7-8 and TRBJ2-1; D tentatively fits TRBD1 or TRBD2 (6 bases each). The CDR3 is 13 residues long. The V gene's germline CDR1 is SGHVS and CDR2 FQNEAQ. Trimming shortened V by 5 bases and J by 9 bases, and 14 bases separated the two germline ends. The CDR3 region is CASSLGGRTEQFF. The CDR3 region has the DNA TGTGCCAGCAGCCTAGGGGGGAGGACTGAGCAGTTCTTC.

The V call is TRBV11-2, the J call TRBJ1-3, with TRBD1 matching over 11 bases. The CDR3 contains 16 residues. Germline values: CDR1 SGHAT, CDR2 FQNNGV. J gave up 2 bases and V 4 bases, and 4 bases lay outside the gene matches. In nucleotides, the CDR3 is TGTGCCAGCAGCTGGGGGACAGGGGGGACTGGAAACACCATATATTTT. Its translation: CASSWGTGGTGNTIYF.

The rearrangement uses TRBV5-6 and TRBJ1-3; D is unresolved. V lost 3 bases and J 8 bases, leaving 15 bases between the germline ends. CDR1 and CDR2 (germline): SGHDT, YYEEEE. The CDR3 runs to 14 residues. The CDR3 DNA is TGTGCCAGCAGCTATTACCACAGTATCGACACCATATATTTT. Protein product: CASSYYHSIDTIYF.

Details on this clone: Other DNA sequences from this sample encode an identical CDR3 as well. The chain carries TRBV5-1 and TRBJ1-2; D possibly corresponds to TRBD1 (5 bases). Germline V gene sequence: CDR1 SGHRS, CDR2 YFSETQ. V was trimmed by 0 bases and J by 2 bases, leaving 5 bases between them. The CDR3 runs 13 residues. The CDR3 sequence is CASSLGTNYGYTF. The CDR3 region has the DNA TGCGCCAGCAGCTTGGGGACAAACTATGGCTACACCTTC.

The chain combines TRBV5-1 with TRBJ2-6; no reliable D call. This CDR3 comprises 16 residues. The germline CDR1 and CDR2 sequences are SGHRS and YFSETQ. Trimming stripped 0 bases from V and 0 bases from J, with 7 bases between. This CDR3 reads CASSLGGSSGANVLTF. The CDR3 DNA follows: TGCGCCAGCAGCTTGGGTGGAAGCTCTGGGGCCAACGTCCTGACTTTC.

Here the CDR3 DNA reads TGTGCCAGCAGGCGGGACAGGGGTCCCCCTAATCAGCCCCAGCATTTT. Translation gives CASRRDRGPPNQPQHF. V is TRBV2 and J is TRBJ1-5; TRBD1 matches 10 bases. The CDR3 is made up of 16 amino acids. With 6 bases clipped from V and 4 bases from J, the junction kept 9 bases outside the gene matches. The germline V gene encodes CDR1 SNHLY and CDR2 FYNNEI. The full variable domain, rest sourced from reference TRBV2 and TRBJ1-5, is EPEVTQTPSHQVTQMGQEVILRCVPISNHLYFYWYRQILGQKVEFLVSFYNNEISEKSEIFDDQFSVERPDGSNFTLKIRSTKLEDSAMYFCASRRDRGPPNQPQHFGDGTRLSIL.

This clone has only one observation. The chain joins TRBV14 to TRBJ2-4; the D gene could be TRBD1 or TRBD2 (5 bases each). CDR1 is SGHDN, CDR2 FVKESK, per germline. V gave up 1 base and J gave up 10 bases, with 26 bases separating them. CDR3 length: 18 residues. CDR3 amino acids: CASSQAIGTLKGNMIQYF. In DNA form, the CDR3 reads TGTGCCAGCAGCCAAGCTATCGGGACCCTTAAGGGCAACATGATTCAGTACTTC. Full variable domain (remainder filled in from reference TRBV14 and TRBJ2-4): EAGVTQFPSHSVIEKGQTVTLRCDPISGHDNLYWYRRVMGKEIKFLLHFVKESKQDESGMPNNRFLAERTGGTYSTLKVQPAELEDSGVYFCASSQAIGTLKGNMIQYFGAGTRLSVL.

V and J are TRBV19 and TRBJ1-1, with 7 bases aligning to TRBD1. Germline values: CDR1 LNHDA, CDR2 SQIVND (reference sequence). Trimming cost V 4 bases and J 1 base; bases outside gene matches: 3. This CDR3 comprises 14 residues. CDR3 in DNA: TGTGCCAGTAGTAAGGGGACAGAGAACACTGAAGCTTTCTTT. Translation gives CASSKGTENTEAFF.

This chain links TRBV5-1 with TRBJ1-1, with D uncertain. V lost 2 bases, J lost 5 bases, and 10 bases lay in between. Germline V CDR1 and CDR2: SGHRS, YFSETQ. This CDR3 spans 13 amino acids. The CDR3 DNA reads TGCGCCAGCAGCTTTGGTCGGGAAACTGAAGCTTTCTTT. Amino acids: CASSFGRETEAFF.

The chain joins TRBV7-9 to TRBJ1-2; D is uncertain. In germline, CDR1 is SEHNR, CDR2 FQNEAQ (reference sequence). The CDR3 is 14 amino acids. V dropped 7 bases and J dropped 0 bases, with 12 bases sitting between them. CDR3 sequence: CASTIRETNYGYTF. In DNA form, the CDR3 reads TGTGCCAGCACGATTAGAGAGACTAACTATGGCTACACCTTC.

The rearrangement uses TRBV29-1 and TRBJ1-2, with TRBD1 matching over 7 bases. In germline, CDR1 is SQVTM, CDR2 ANQGSEA. The CDR3 is 17 amino acids. The trim removed 0 bases at V and 4 bases at J, leaving 14 bases unmatched. CDR3 residues: CSVEEPVTGRFGYGYTF. As DNA, the CDR3 is TGCAGCGTTGAAGAGCCCGTGACAGGGCGGTTCGGCTATGGCTACACCTTC.

The V call is TRBV2, the J call TRBJ1-4; 7 nucleotides align to TRBD1. V was clipped by 8 bases and J by 7 bases; unmatched bases: 19. CDR3 size: 17 residues. Germline V gene sequence: CDR1 SNHLY, CDR2 FYNNEI. The CDR3 nucleotides are TGTGCCAGCGGGGGCCGCCAGTTCAGGGACAGTGGTGAAAAACTGTTTTTT. Protein product: CASGGRQFRDSGEKLFF.